A single sample gave rise to the 32 T cell receptor beta chains below, sequenced in a study of T cells in women clearing cervical HPV infection. The protocol was immunoSEQ multiplex PCR, while the TCRdb copy is restricted to in-frame clones and leaves out a portion. Here the sample table reports about 21,000 clones. Specimen: blood buffy coat. All receptors come from a woman between 18 and 70 years old with a cervical HPV16 infection that either progressed to CIN3+ or cleared (not recorded which).

With respect to this clone: The read ends 3 residues shy of where the CDR3 ends; the end is completed using the germline J gene. V gene TRBV19 combines with J gene TRBJ2-2, with TRBD2 as a possible D gene (6 bases). V was cut by 7 bases and J by 0 bases, with 15 bases left in between. The CDR3 has 16 residues. Germline CDR1 and CDR2: LNHDA and SQIVND (reference sequence). The sequenced part of the CDR3 DNA is TGTGCCAGTACCTATTGGCCTAGCGCGAACACCGGGGAG. Translation: CASTYWPSANTGE. The entire CDR3 protein is CASTYWPSANTGELFF.

With regard to this clone: The read finishes 3 residues shy of the CDR3 end, and the germline J gene is used to complete it. The chain employs TRBV7-6 and TRBJ1-4; tentative D call: TRBD1 (6 bases). V lost 1 base, J lost 8 bases, and 14 bases lay in between. Per the germline V gene, CDR1 is SGHVS and CDR2 is FNYEAQ. The CDR3 contains 15 residues. The CDR3 sequence is CASSLGGGRIEKLFF. The DNA read from the CDR3 is TGTGCCAGCAGCTTAGGAGGGGGACGTATAGAAAAA.

In regard to this clone: The read ends 3 residues shy of where the CDR3 ends; the end is completed using the germline J gene. The chain couples TRBV7-9 to TRBJ1-2; a possible D gene is TRBD1 (6 bases). CDR1 and CDR2 from the germline V gene are SEHNR and FQNEAQ (reference sequence). The CDR3 is 14 residues long. The part of the CDR3 DNA that was read is TGTGCCAGCAGCTTCGACAGGTACTCCTACGAC. Its protein product is CASSFDRYSYD. The whole CDR3 region reads CASSFDRYSYDYTF.

Comment on this clone: The CDR3 end lies 3 residues beyond the end of the read and is filled in from the germline J gene. The V gene is TRBV12-3 or TRBV12-4, the J gene TRBJ2-1, with D tentatively TRBD1 (6 bases). The CDR3 is 14 residues long. V lost 3 bases to trimming and J lost 6 bases, with 12 bases between them. The CDR3 sequence is CASSFSGASNEQFF. The CDR3 bases that were read are TGTGCCAGCAGTTTTTCAGGGGCGAGCAATGAG.

A remark on this clone: The read ends 3 residues before the CDR3 terminus; that terminus is restored from the germline J gene. J is TRBJ2-2 and V is TRBV4-1; D ambiguous. Trimming took 0 bases from V and 6 from J, leaving 11 bases between them. Germline loops: CDR1 MGHRA, CDR2 YSYEKL. The CDR3 is 15 residues long. The CDR3: CASSQDLGQAGELFF. Incomplete CDR3 DNA: TGCGCCAGCAGCCAAGATCTTGGGCAGGCCGGGGAG.

Remarks on this clone: Sequencing ends 3 residues short of the CDR3 end; the germline J gene provides the rest. This sequence joins TRBV19 and TRBJ2-1; D perhaps matches TRBD2 (7 bases). This CDR3 contains 15 residues. V lost 4 bases to trimming and J lost 4 bases, with 14 bases between them. Germline loops: CDR1 LNHDA, CDR2 SQIVND (reference sequence). The CDR3 DNA, read in part, is TGTGCCAGTAGTAATGGGGGGGCGGGTTACAATGAG. Translation: CASSNGGAGYNE. The whole CDR3 protein is CASSNGGAGYNEQFF.

A note on this clone: The missing CDR3 end, 3 residues past where the read stops, is filled in from the germline J gene. The V and J genes are TRBV18 and TRBJ2-1; D possibly corresponds to TRBD1 (6 bases). V lost 6 bases and J lost 0, with 30 bases in between. This CDR3 region has 21 residues. CDR1 and CDR2 from the germline V gene are KGHSH and LQKENI. CDR3 DNA (partial): TGTGCCAGCTCCGCCGGGTCCGGGACAACGACTGTCCGGTTCTCCTACAATGAG. Its protein is CASSAGSGTTTVRFSYNE. The CDR3 in its entirety is CASSAGSGTTTVRFSYNEQFF.

In regard to this clone: From the germline J gene comes the end of the CDR3, since the read stops 3 residues before it. V gene TRBV11-2 combines with J gene TRBJ2-5, with D unresolved. Germline lookup yields CDR1 SGHAT and CDR2 FQNNGV. There are 13 residues in the CDR3. Trimming removed 5 bases at V and 1 base at J, with 8 bases between. The covered CDR3 bases are TGTGCCAGCAGCCGTGGCGGCCAAGAGACC. Its protein is CASSRGGQET. The entire CDR3 is CASSRGGQETQYF.

Comment on this clone: The read stops 3 residues short of the end of the CDR3; the missing end is completed from the germline J gene. The V call is TRBV18, the J call TRBJ2-3; a weak D match, TRBD2 (6 bases). This CDR3 comprises 15 residues. V shed 5 bases and J shed 4 bases, with 16 bases lying between them. The germline V gene has CDR1 KGHSH and CDR2 LQKENI. The CDR3 loop is CASSWAAGSSDTQYF. The part of the CDR3 DNA that was read is TGTGCCAGCTCATGGGCGGCGGGGTCGTCAGATACG.

Remarks on this clone: The sequence runs out 3 residues before the end of the CDR3; the remainder is reconstructed from the germline J gene. This chain uses TRBV29-1 with TRBJ2-1, with a tentative D call TRBD1 (6 bases). The CDR3 is 15 residues long. Germline V lookup: CDR1 SQVTM, CDR2 ANQGSEA. V dropped 7 bases and J dropped 4 bases, with 20 bases sitting between them. The CDR3 DNA, read in part, is TGCAGCGCAAAAACTCCGGGACATAAGTACAATGAG. Translated: CSAKTPGHKYNE. The CDR3 in its entirety is CSAKTPGHKYNEQFF.

Details on this clone: The read falls 3 residues short of the CDR3 end, and the missing part is taken from the germline J gene. The chain has TRBV29-1 and TRBJ2-7; a weak D match, TRBD1 (5 bases). Per the germline V gene, CDR1 is SQVTM and CDR2 is ANQGSEA. This CDR3 comprises 12 residues. Between the trimmed V and J ends, which lost 4 bases and 1 base, there was a span of 8 bases. CDR3 DNA (partial): TGCAGCGTTGCCGCAGGGTCCTACGAG. Residues: CSVAAGSYE. The complete CDR3 reads CSVAAGSYEQYF.

Regarding this clone: Read data end 3 residues before the CDR3 end; the end is taken from the germline J gene. This sequence joins TRBV20-1 and TRBJ2-1; D is perhaps TRBD2 (5 bases). Germline V gives CDR1 DFQATT, CDR2 SNEGSKA (reference sequence). V was cut by 0 bases and J by 8 bases, with 11 bases left in between. The CDR3 is made up of 13 amino acids. Partial CDR3 DNA: TGCAGTGCTAGAGAGGGCATGGAGGATGAG. Protein sequence: CSAREGMEDE. The CDR3 as a whole reads CSAREGMEDEQFF.

Points on this clone: The read falls 3 residues short of the CDR3 end, and the missing part is taken from the germline J gene. This chain connects TRBV19 to TRBJ1-1, with D tentatively TRBD1 (6 bases). The CDR3 has 12 amino acids. V dropped 6 bases and J dropped 1 base, with 6 bases sitting between them. The germline CDR1 and CDR2 sequences are LNHDA and SQIVND (reference sequence). The CDR3 loop is CASRTGNTEAFF. Partial CDR3 DNA: TGTGCCAGTAGGACAGGGAACACTGAA.

A word on this clone: Read coverage stops 3 residues before the CDR3 terminus; the germline J gene supplies the remainder. V is TRBV7-2 and J is TRBJ2-2; 9 bases agree with TRBD2. Germline lookup yields CDR1 SGHTA and CDR2 FQGNSA. V was pared by 4 bases and J by 4 bases, with 4 bases of the junction left unmatched. This CDR3 region has 15 residues. CDR3 bases read: TGTGCCAGCAGCTGGCGAGCGGGGGGCACCGGGGAG. This codes for CASSWRAGGTGE. The entire CDR3 is CASSWRAGGTGELFF. The full variable domain, rest sourced from reference TRBV7-2 and TRBJ2-2, is GAGVSQSPSNKVTEKGKDVELRCDPISGHTALYWYRQSLGQGLEFLIYFQGNSAPDKSGLPSDRFSAERTGGSVSTLTIQRTQQEDSAVYLCASSWRAGGTGELFFGEGSRLTVL.

A note on this clone: The read terminates 3 residues before the CDR3 end, so the remaining end is supplied by the germline J gene. The chain uses TRBV5-1 and TRBJ2-7, with 9 bases aligning to TRBD2. Unmatched junction bases numbered 7, after V lost 1 base and J lost 2 bases. The CDR3 has 16 residues. Germline values: CDR1 SGHRS, CDR2 YFSETQ. This CDR3 reads CASSLFPSGDTYEQYF. The covered CDR3 bases are TGCGCCAGCAGCTTGTTCCCTAGCGGGGATACCTACGAG.

As regards this clone: The read halts 3 residues ahead of the CDR3 end, with the missing end drawn from the germline J gene. The rearrangement links TRBV2 to TRBJ1-2, with D maybe TRBD1 (6 bases). The germline gives CDR1 SNHLY, CDR2 FYNNEI. The CDR3 has 12 amino acids. CDR3 loop: CASSGQVYSYTF. The CDR3 DNA, read in part, is TGTGCCAGCAGTGGACAGGTTTATAGC.

By frequency, this clone is medium-sized. The read comes to an end 3 residues before the CDR3 does, leaving the germline J gene to fill in the end. The chain is built from TRBV29-1 and TRBJ2-5, with a tentative D call TRBD2 (5 bases). Per germline, CDR1 SQVTM and CDR2 ANQGSEA. V gave up 4 bases and J gave up 5 bases, with 14 bases separating them. There are 13 residues in the CDR3. The CDR3 spells CSVGDGRGETQYF. The sequenced part of the CDR3 DNA is TGCAGCGTTGGTGACGGTCGAGGGGAGACC.

CDR3 DNA, as far as it was read: TGTGCCAGCTCCGATCGGACAGGGATGAATGGC. Its protein product is CASSDRTGMNG. The full-length CDR3 reads as CASSDRTGMNGYTF. The gene calls are TRBV2 and TRBJ1-2; 8 bases fit TRBD1. The read is 3 residues too short to cover the CDR3 end, so that end is filled in from the germline J gene. The CDR3 length is 14 residues. The trim removed 8 bases at V and 6 bases at J, leaving 11 bases unmatched. The germline V gene encodes CDR1 SNHLY and CDR2 FYNNEI.

According to its frequency, this clone is medium-sized. The CDR3 end falls 3 residues outside the read, so it is completed with the germline J gene. The chain employs TRBV7-3 and TRBJ2-3; 10 positions agree with TRBD2. Germline-derived CDR1 and CDR2 are SGHTA and FQGTGA. This CDR3 region has 16 residues. Germline trimming cut 2 bases from V and 4 bases from J; bases unmatched to any gene: 6. The CDR3 loop is CASSLWASGSADTQYF. The DNA read from the CDR3 is TGTGCCAGCAGCTTATGGGCTAGCGGGAGCGCAGATACG.

On this clone itself: Read data end 3 residues before the CDR3 end; the end is taken from the germline J gene. The V and J genes are TRBV5-1 and TRBJ2-3, with 12 bases fitting TRBD2. From germline, CDR1 is SGHRS and CDR2 YFSETQ. CDR3 length: 15 amino acids. Losses at the gene ends were 0 bases for V and 6 bases for J; bases not matched to a gene: 2. The CDR3 DNA, read in part, is TGCGCCAGCAGCTTGGGCGGGACTAGCGGGGATACG. Its translation is CASSLGGTSGDT. The complete CDR3 sequence is CASSLGGTSGDTQYF. Full variable domain (remainder filled in from reference TRBV5-1 and TRBJ2-3): KAGVTQTPRYLIKTRGQQVTLSCSPISGHRSVSWYQQTPGQGLQFLFEYFSETQRNKGNFPGRFSGRQFSNSRSEMNVSTLELGDSALYLCASSLGGTSGDTQYFGPGTRLTVL.

Comments on this clone: The CDR3 is cut off 3 residues early in the read; its end comes from the germline J gene. The chain carries TRBV6-1 and TRBJ2-7; D might be TRBD1 (6 bases). Germline V CDR1 and CDR2: MNHNS, SASEGT. Trimming shortened V by 2 bases and J by 2 bases, and 10 bases separated the two germline ends. This CDR3 has 14 residues. Partial CDR3 DNA: TGTGCCAGCAGTGAAAGGGGGTCGGCCTACGAG. This gives the protein CASSERGSAYE. The entire CDR3 protein reads CASSERGSAYEQYF.

Notes on this clone: The CDR3 end lies 3 residues beyond the end of the read and is filled in from the germline J gene. V is TRBV18 and J is TRBJ1-1, with TRBD1 as a possible D gene (6 bases). The CDR3 contains 15 residues. V lost 5 bases, J lost 5 bases, and 18 bases lay in between. Per germline, CDR1 KGHSH and CDR2 LQKENI. The CDR3 sequence is CASSGVDSLGTEAFF. The CDR3 bases that were read are TGTGCCAGCTCAGGGGTGGACAGTCTGGGGACTGAA.

The CDR3 protein is CASSYSTTLQAGISGELFF. The covered CDR3 bases are TGCGCCAGCAGCTACAGCACGACACTACAAGCGGGAATTTCCGGGGAG. The gene calls are TRBV5-1 and TRBJ2-2; TRBD2 aligns across 7 bases. The DNA ends 3 residues before the CDR3 does, and the rest of the CDR3 is filled in from the germline J gene. V gave up 3 bases and J gave up 6 bases; unmatched junction bases: 20. The CDR3 covers 19 residues. Germline V gene lookup returns CDR1 SGHRS and CDR2 YFSETQ.

Notes on this clone: The CDR3 end falls 3 residues outside the read, so it is completed with the germline J gene. The gene calls are TRBV19 and TRBJ2-6; TRBD1 matches 7 bases. The CDR3 covers 17 residues. The ends lost 5 bases at V and 4 bases at J; junction bases unmatched: 11. Germline CDR1 reads LNHDA; CDR2 reads SQIVND (reference sequence). CDR3 DNA, as far as it was read: TGTGCCAGTAGTGCGCCGGGACAGTTTTCAGGGGCCAACGTC. Translation: CASSAPGQFSGANV. The CDR3 in its entirety is CASSAPGQFSGANVLTF. The full variable domain, in which reference TRBV19 and TRBJ2-6 provide the parts outside the CDR3, is DGGITQSPKYLFRKEGQNVTLSCEQNLNHDAMYWYRQDPGQGLRLIYYSQIVNDFQKGDIAEGYSVSREKKESFPLTVTSAQKNPTAFYLCASSAPGQFSGANVLTFGAGSRLTVL.

To note about this clone: The read gets to within 3 residues of the CDR3 end, and the germline J gene fills in the rest. The V and J genes are TRBV19 and TRBJ2-1; TRBD1 aligns across 9 bases. The CDR3 spans 15 residues. Germline-derived CDR1 and CDR2 are LNHDA and SQIVND (reference sequence). Trimming at V came to 6 bases and at J to 8 bases, leaving 11 bases not matched to a gene. The DNA read from the CDR3 is TGTGCCAGTAGAATTCAGGGACAGGGATTTTATGAG. Protein: CASRIQGQGFYE. The CDR3 as a whole reads CASRIQGQGFYEQFF.

Note on this clone: The read ends 3 residues shy of where the CDR3 ends; the end is completed using the germline J gene. V is TRBV4-1 and J is TRBJ1-6, with a weak D call TRBD1 (5 bases). CDR1 MGHRA and CDR2 YSYEKL come from the germline V gene. Deletions cut 0 bases from V and 8 bases from J, with 17 bases between. CDR3 length: 17 amino acids. The DNA read from the CDR3 is TGCGCCAGCAGCCAAGAAAGGAGGGGCAGGGCATATTCACCC. Residues: CASSQERRGRAYSP. Given in full, the CDR3 is CASSQERRGRAYSPLHF.

In the case of this clone: Read coverage stops 3 residues before the CDR3 terminus; the germline J gene supplies the remainder. The genes are TRBV7-9 and TRBJ1-1, with D unclear. Germline assignment: CDR1 SEHNR and CDR2 FQNEAQ (reference sequence). There are 13 residues in the CDR3. V was pared by 5 bases and J by 4 bases, with 11 bases between. This chain's CDR3 is CASSPDKTTEAFF. The CDR3 DNA, read in part, is TGTGCCAGCAGCCCCGACAAAACCACTGAA.

Remarks on this clone: Read data end 3 residues before the CDR3 end; the end is taken from the germline J gene. The rearrangement joins TRBV19 to TRBJ2-2; the D gene is possibly TRBD2 (7 bases). CDR3 length: 17 amino acids. Trimming cost V 10 bases and J 4 bases, with 25 bases left between them. Germline V CDR1 and CDR2: LNHDA, SQIVND (reference sequence). The sequenced CDR3 bases are TGTGCCACCACTGGGGCATTCGCGGGGGCCCTCACCGGGGAG. This encodes CATTGAFAGALTGE. The complete CDR3 protein is CATTGAFAGALTGELFF. The full variable domain, in which reference TRBV19 and TRBJ2-2 provide the parts outside the CDR3, is DGGITQSPKYLFRKEGQNVTLSCEQNLNHDAMYWYRQDPGQGLRLIYYSQIVNDFQKGDIAEGYSVSREKKESFPLTVTSAQKNPTAFYLCATTGAFAGALTGELFFGEGSRLTVL.

CDR3 DNA, as far as it was read: TGCGCCAGCATCCCAAATCCCAACGAG. This codes for CASIPNPNE. The CDR3 reads in full as CASIPNPNEQYF. The V call is TRBV10-1, the J call TRBJ2-7; D remains ambiguous. The CDR3 end lies 3 residues beyond the end of the read and is filled in from the germline J gene. CDR3 size: 12 residues. Germline-derived CDR1 and CDR2 are WNHNN and SYGVQD (reference sequence). Trimming pared 7 bases from V and 5 bases from J, leaving 12 bases between.

A remark on this clone: The DNA ends 3 residues before the CDR3 does, and the rest of the CDR3 is filled in from the germline J gene. The V gene is TRBV30, the J gene TRBJ1-6; TRBD1 aligns across 11 bases. CDR1 is GTSNPN and CDR2 is SVGIG in the germline V gene (reference sequence). The CDR3 runs 16 residues. V lost 1 base and J lost 10; bases outside the gene matches: 9. The sequenced part of the CDR3 DNA is TGTGCCTGGAGTGCCCCCGGGACAGGGGGTGCGTCACCC. Translated, it gives CAWSAPGTGGASP. The whole CDR3 protein reads CAWSAPGTGGASPLHF.

This clone registers medium-sized by frequency. Read data end 3 residues before the CDR3 end; the end is taken from the germline J gene. The chain carries TRBV19 and TRBJ2-5; 7 nucleotides align to TRBD2. The CDR3 extends over 15 amino acids. Germline lookup yields CDR1 LNHDA and CDR2 SQIVND (reference sequence). Germline trimming cut 0 bases from V and 1 base from J; bases unmatched to any gene: 2. The CDR3 reads CASSIEGLRQETQYF. The sequenced CDR3 bases are TGTGCCAGTAGTATAGAGGGACTACGCCAAGAGACC. Complete variable domain (other parts from reference TRBV19 and TRBJ2-5): DGGITQSPKYLFRKEGQNVTLSCEQNLNHDAMYWYRQDPGQGLRLIYYSQIVNDFQKGDIAEGYSVSREKKESFPLTVTSAQKNPTAFYLCASSIEGLRQETQYFGPGTRLLVL.

Turning to this clone: The read gets to within 3 residues of the CDR3 end, and the germline J gene fills in the rest. This chain links TRBV5-1 with TRBJ2-7; 8 bases are a match to TRBD2. After removal of 2 bases from V and 4 bases from J, the junction contained 5 bases not matched to a gene. Germline CDR1 reads SGHRS; CDR2 reads YFSETQ. This CDR3 has 14 residues. The CDR3 sequence is CASSFSGSTYEQYF. Partial CDR3 DNA: TGCGCCAGCAGCTTCAGCGGGAGTACGTACGAG.